The 26 T cell receptor beta chains given below trace back to one sample, sequenced in a study of OX40 agonist ivuxolimab in advanced cancers. TCRdb's copy holds only in-frame clones and misses some; the assay was immunoSEQ multiplex PCR. This sample carries roughly 64,000 clones, approximately 79% of them seen once, and the ten largest clones take about 1.9%. The material was CD4+ or CD8+ T cells sorted from blood, obtained in a trial of the OX40 agonist ivuxolimab. The receptors here all came from an adult with an advanced solid tumor such as melanoma, head and neck, liver or kidney cancer.

Only a few counts were recorded for this clone. In DNA form, the CDR3 reads TGTGCCAGCAGCCAAGGGGGGGGTGGCCGCTACGAGCAGTACTTC. Translated, it gives CASSQGGGGRYEQYF. The chain is built from TRBV2 and TRBJ2-7, with D possibly TRBD2 on 7 matching bases. Trimming cost V 6 bases and J 3 bases, with 18 bases left between them. The CDR3 length is 15 residues. Germline values: CDR1 SNHLY, CDR2 FYNNEI.

As to this clone: A read error may explain this, as a much larger clone is one base away. The sample carries other DNA sequences with the same CDR3. CDR3 nucleotide sequence: TGTGCCTGGAAAAGGACGCTGAACAATTCACCCCTCCACTTT. This translates into CAWKRTLNNSPLHF. The chain combines TRBV30 with TRBJ1-6; D gene uncertain. V lost 4 bases, J lost 7 bases, and 14 bases lay in between. The germline V gene encodes CDR1 GTSNPN and CDR2 SVGIG (reference sequence). The CDR3 length is 14 residues.

The J gene is TRBJ2-7, the V gene TRBV4-2; 9 positions agree with TRBD2. There are 15 residues in the CDR3. J lost 6 bases, V lost 2 bases, and 8 bases had no gene match. The V gene's germline CDR1 is LGHNA and CDR2 YNFKEQ. The CDR3 DNA sequence: TGTGCCAGCAGCCAAACGGGGCGGGGGGGCCTCGAGCAGTACTTC. It specifies CASSQTGRGGLEQYF.

V usage is TRBV5-5 and J usage is TRBJ1-4; D remains unclear. The CDR3 length is 14 residues. V dropped 4 bases and J dropped 4 bases, with 11 bases sitting between them. CDR1 SGHKS and CDR2 YYEKEE come from the germline V gene (reference sequence). The CDR3 sequence is CASSPDTYNEKLFF. CDR3 sequence (DNA): TGTGCCAGCAGCCCAGACACCTATAATGAAAAACTGTTTTTT. The full variable domain, in which reference TRBV5-5 and TRBJ1-4 provide the parts outside the CDR3, is DAGVTQSPTHLIKTRGQQVTLRCSPISGHKSVSWYQQVLGQGPQFIFQYYEKEERGRGNFPDRFSARQFPNYSSELNVNALLLGDSALYLCASSPDTYNEKLFFGSGTQLSVL.

The chain joins TRBV6-5 to TRBJ1-2, with D possibly TRBD1 on 6 matching bases. Germline CDR1 MNHEY, CDR2 SVGAGI. CDR3 length: 12 residues. Trimming shortened V by 6 bases and J by 11 bases, and 16 bases separated the two germline ends. The DNA of the CDR3 is TGTGCCAGCAGGATACTACAGGGAAGGTACACCTTC. Translating gives CASRILQGRYTF.

This chain connects TRBV6-1 to TRBJ1-5; no clear D. V lost 4 bases, J lost 6 bases, and 10 bases lay in between. CDR3 length: 13 residues. Germline V gene lookup returns CDR1 MNHNS and CDR2 SASEGT. CDR3 coding DNA: TGTGCCAGCAGTGTTGGAGAGGGTCAGCCCCAGCATTTT. Amino acids: CASSVGEGQPQHF.

This sequence joins TRBV28 and TRBJ2-5, with unresolved D. With 4 bases removed from V and 0 bases from J, the gap between germline ends came to 6 bases. Germline CDR1 is MDHEN and CDR2 is SYDVKM. CDR3 length: 13 amino acids. The CDR3 loop reads CASSYTYQETQYF. CDR3 DNA sequence: TGTGCCAGCAGTTACACGTACCAAGAGACCCAGTACTTC.

The chain carries TRBV30 and TRBJ1-4; 8 bases agree with TRBD1. This CDR3 spans 15 amino acids. After removal of 4 bases from V and 6 bases from J, the junction contained 10 bases not matched to a gene. Germline-derived CDR1 and CDR2 are GTSNPN and SVGIG (reference sequence). The CDR3 DNA sequence: TGTGCCTGGAACTTCGGACAGGGACGATATGAAAAACTGTTTTTT. Amino acids: CAWNFGQGRYEKLFF. Drawing the rest from reference TRBV30 and TRBJ1-4, the complete variable domain is SQTIHQWPATLVQPVGSPLSLECTVEGTSNPNLYWYRQAAGRGLQLLFYSVGIGQISSEVPQNLSASRPQDRQFILSSKKLLLSDSGFYLCAWNFGQGRYEKLFFGSGTQLSVL.

The CDR3 protein is CTSSLPAGYTF. As DNA, the CDR3 is TGCACCAGCAGCCTCCCTGCTGGCTACACCTTC. V is TRBV1 and J is TRBJ1-2. TRBV1 is classified as a pseudogene. The CDR3 sequence is 11 residues long.

This rearrangement joins TRBV30 to TRBJ2-3, with 15 bases that match TRBD2. Germline CDR1 and CDR2: GTSNPN and SVGIG (reference sequence). This CDR3 comprises 18 residues. V gave up 6 bases and J gave up 0 bases; unmatched junction bases: 10. The CDR3 DNA is TGTGCCTGTGGACTAGCGGGGGGGTTTAGGAGCAGCACAGATACGCAGTATTTT. Its protein is CACGLAGGFRSSTDTQYF.

In this sample, this clone turned up a few times. The gene calls are TRBV19 and TRBJ1-2; 8 bases are a match to TRBD1. V lost 6 bases and J lost 2; bases outside the gene matches: 8. This CDR3 contains 15 residues. From germline, CDR1 is LNHDA and CDR2 SQIVND (reference sequence). CDR3 protein: CASRSGQGNNYGYTF. CDR3 coding DNA: TGTGCCAGTAGAAGCGGACAGGGAAACAACTATGGCTACACCTTC. Complete variable domain (other parts from reference TRBV19 and TRBJ1-2): DGGITQSPKYLFRKEGQNVTLSCEQNLNHDAMYWYRQDPGQGLRLIYYSQIVNDFQKGDIAEGYSVSREKKESFPLTVTSAQKNPTAFYLCASRSGQGNNYGYTFGSGTRLTVV.

The chain has TRBV6-1 and TRBJ1-1; D is ambiguous. Germline V gives CDR1 MNHNS, CDR2 SASEGT. The V end was cut by 7 bases, the J end by 2 bases, with 14 bases between. The CDR3 runs to 14 residues. The CDR3 DNA reads as TGTGCCAGCAAGGAGAAACAGTTCAACACTGAAGCTTTCTTT. Protein sequence: CASKEKQFNTEAFF.

The V call is TRBV19, the J call TRBJ1-2, with TRBD1 as a possible D gene (6 bases). There are 15 residues in the CDR3. The germline gives CDR1 LNHDA, CDR2 SQIVND (reference sequence). V lost 6 bases and J lost 6, with 20 bases in between. In nucleotides, the CDR3 is TGTGCCAGTAGGGCGGAGGACAGCCCACGGGATGGCTACACCTTC. It yields the protein CASRAEDSPRDGYTF.

This clone was seen only a few times. The V gene is TRBV6-5, the J gene TRBJ1-6; no clear D. The CDR3 contains 13 residues. The V gene lost 6 bases and the J gene lost 7 bases, with 10 bases spanning the gap. Germline CDR1 MNHEY, CDR2 SVGAGI. This CDR3 is CASSPRGNSPLHF. The CDR3 nucleotides are TGTGCCAGCAGCCCCAGAGGGAATTCACCCCTCCACTTT.

The chain employs TRBV7-8 and TRBJ2-3, with TRBD1 matching 7 bases. Trimming cost V 3 bases and J 2 bases; bases outside gene matches: 8. Germline-derived CDR1 and CDR2 are SGHVS and FQNEAQ. This CDR3 comprises 16 residues. Here the CDR3 DNA reads TGTGCCAGCAGCTTGATAGACGGGACAGTCACAGATACGCAGTATTTT. Protein: CASSLIDGTVTDTQYF. Combining the CDR3 with reference TRBV7-8 and TRBJ2-3 gives the whole variable domain GAGVSQSPRYKVAKRGQDVALRCDPISGHVSLFWYQQALGQGPEFLTYFQNEAQLDKSGLPSDRFFAERPEGSVSTLKIQRTQQEDSAVYLCASSLIDGTVTDTQYFGPGTRLTVL.

As regards this clone: Within the sample, other DNA sequences also encode this same CDR3. The rearrangement links TRBV19 to TRBJ2-2; 8 positions match TRBD2. Germline CDR1 reads LNHDA; CDR2 reads SQIVND (reference sequence). J lost 6 bases, V lost 3 bases, and 6 bases had no gene match. CDR3 size: 15 residues. CDR3 nucleotide sequence: TGTGCCAGTAGTATCGTTGGGACTAGTTCCGGGGAGCTGTTTTTT. Translation gives CASSIVGTSSGELFF. Using reference TRBV19 and TRBJ2-2 for the parts outside the CDR3, the full variable domain is DGGITQSPKYLFRKEGQNVTLSCEQNLNHDAMYWYRQDPGQGLRLIYYSQIVNDFQKGDIAEGYSVSREKKESFPLTVTSAQKNPTAFYLCASSIVGTSSGELFFGEGSRLTVL.

CDR3 residues: CASGPKNQPQHF. The CDR3 DNA follows: TGTGCCAGCGGTCCGAAAAATCAGCCCCAGCATTTT. This rearrangement joins TRBV21-1 to TRBJ1-5. TRBV21-1 is labeled a pseudogene. The CDR3 is made up of 12 amino acids.

V is TRBV5-4 and J is TRBJ1-2, with D unresolved. Germline V gene lookup returns CDR1 SGHNT and CDR2 YYREEE (reference sequence). This CDR3 has 12 residues. V was cut by 4 bases and J by 2 bases, with 6 bases left in between. The CDR3 here is CASSTPNYGYTF. Written as DNA, the CDR3 is TGTGCCAGCAGCACCCCAAACTATGGCTACACCTTC. The entire variable domain, with the rest obtained from reference TRBV5-4 and TRBJ1-2, is as follows: ETGVTQSPTHLIKTRGQQVTLRCSSQSGHNTVSWYQQALGQGPQFIFQYYREEENGRGNFPPRFSGLQFPNYSSELNVNALELDDSALYLCASSTPNYGYTFGSGTRLTVV.

Here the CDR3 DNA reads TGTGCCAGCAGCCTCTCCCACCCAGTCGATGAGCAGTTCTTC. Its translation: CASSLSHPVDEQFF. The gene calls are TRBV6-4 and TRBJ2-1, with D unresolved. Trimming pared 6 bases from V and 8 bases from J, leaving 17 bases between. The CDR3 covers 14 residues. The germline gives CDR1 MRHNA, CDR2 SNTAGT.

A single count supports this clone. The chain has TRBV6-5 and TRBJ1-3; no definite D call. The CDR3 extends over 14 amino acids. Trimming removed 7 bases at V and 0 bases at J, with 10 bases between. CDR1 is MNHEY and CDR2 is SVGAGI in the germline V gene. The CDR3, as DNA: TGTGCCAGCATTCCCCATGGCTCTGGAAACACCATATATTTT. This gives the protein CASIPHGSGNTIYF.

The sample holds a few counts of this clone. The V call is TRBV28, the J call TRBJ2-7, with D uncertain. Trimming took off 5 bases at V and 0 bases at J, with 11 bases between the two ends. Germline V gene lookup returns CDR1 MDHEN and CDR2 SYDVKM. The CDR3 extends over 14 amino acids. The CDR3 sequence is CASSIPPPSYEQYF. The CDR3 region has the DNA TGTGCCAGCAGTATACCCCCTCCCTCCTACGAGCAGTACTTC.

The chain uses TRBV19 and TRBJ2-4, with 7 bases fitting TRBD1. Germline values: CDR1 LNHDA, CDR2 SQIVND (reference sequence). V shed 5 bases and J 9 bases; nucleotides not matched to a gene: 10. The CDR3 has 14 residues. This CDR3 reads CASSSKDRDGIQYF. The CDR3 region has the DNA TGTGCCAGTAGTTCCAAAGACAGGGATGGCATTCAGTACTTC.

DNA for the CDR3: TGTGCCAGCAATATACTAGCGGGAGCCGCAGATACGCAGTATTTT. It is translated as CASNILAGAADTQYF. The rearrangement joins TRBV6-1 to TRBJ2-3, with 11 bases identical to TRBD2. The CDR3 contains 15 residues. CDR1 MNHNS and CDR2 SASEGT come from the germline V gene. V lost 7 bases, J lost 4 bases, and 7 bases stayed unmatched.

The chain joins TRBV6-5 to TRBJ2-3; a possible D gene is TRBD2 (6 bases). The V end was cut by 0 bases, the J end by 8 bases, with 6 bases between. The CDR3 is 12 residues long. Looked up from germline, CDR1 is MNHEY and CDR2 is SVGAGI. The DNA for the CDR3 is TGTGCCAGCAGTTACTCGCGGGGTACGCAGTATTTT. Its translation is CASSYSRGTQYF.

This clone has a handful of counts. The CDR3: CASTSDRVNQPQHF. The CDR3 DNA follows: TGTGCCAGCACCTCCGACAGAGTTAATCAGCCCCAGCATTTT. The rearrangement uses TRBV6-5 and TRBJ1-5; D might be TRBD1 (5 bases). V was trimmed by 7 bases and J by 4 bases, leaving 14 bases between them. In germline, CDR1 is MNHEY, CDR2 SVGAGI. The CDR3 is 14 residues long.

The V call is TRBV4-2, the J call TRBJ1-2; a possible D gene is TRBD1 (5 bases). The CDR3 has 14 residues. Germline assignment: CDR1 LGHNA and CDR2 YNFKEQ. V gave up 3 bases and J gave up 1 base, with 9 bases separating them. CDR3 amino acids: CASSHRDRNYGYTF. CDR3 nucleotide sequence: TGTGCCAGCAGCCATCGGGACCGTAACTATGGCTACACCTTC.